These 10 T cell receptor beta chains share one sample of origin, sequenced in a study of blood T cell repertoires in COVID-19. TCRdb's copy holds only in-frame clones and misses some; the assay was immunoSEQ multiplex PCR. Among 150,000 to 200,000 clones listed, about 82% were seen once. Sequenced sample: peripheral blood. The receptor source for this set is a man between 65 and 79 years old with active or convalescent COVID-19.

There are a few counts of this clone. V and J are TRBV7-3 and TRBJ1-1; no clear D gene. The CDR3 contains 13 residues. CDR1 SGHTA and CDR2 FQGTGA come from the germline V gene. V shed 5 bases and J shed 0 bases, with 7 bases lying between them. The CDR3 bases are TGTGCCAGCAGCGAACAGCTGAACACTGAAGCTTTCTTT. This translates into CASSEQLNTEAFF.

The rearrangement joins TRBV29-1 to TRBJ2-2; TRBD2 aligns across 10 bases. The J segment lost 4 bases and the V segment lost 6 bases, leaving 8 bases of the junction unmatched. This CDR3 has 15 residues. Germline values: CDR1 SQVTM, CDR2 ANQGSEA. CDR3 sequence (DNA): TGCAGCGTGAAAGCGGGAGGGTTGAGCACCGGGGAGCTGTTTTTT. This gives the protein CSVKAGGLSTGELFF.

In its sample, this clone was seen a few times. V and J are TRBV6-2 or TRBV6-3 and TRBJ2-1; 7 bases agree with TRBD2. Germline-derived CDR1 and CDR2 are MNHEY and SVGEGT. This CDR3 contains 13 residues. Losses at the gene ends were 0 bases for V and 14 bases for J; bases not matched to a gene: 7. Written as DNA, the CDR3 is TGTGCCAGCAGTTACTCCGTGGCGGGAGTGAAGTTCTTC. Translating it yields CASSYSVAGVKFF.

The V and J genes are TRBV7-9 and TRBJ2-7, with 9 bases that match TRBD1. The CDR3 contains 16 residues. The germline V gene encodes CDR1 SEHNR and CDR2 FQNEAQ (reference sequence). Trimming cost V 6 bases and J 3 bases; bases outside gene matches: 12. CDR3 DNA: TGTGCCAGCAGGCCGGCGGGACAGGGTATTTTCTACGAGCAGTACTTC. Its translation: CASRPAGQGIFYEQYF.

The CDR3 nucleotides read TGTGCCAGCAGGCCAACTCTCCAAAAAAAGACCCAGTACTTC. Translated, it gives CASRPTLQKKTQYF. The chain couples TRBV6-5 to TRBJ2-5; no definite D call. This CDR3 comprises 14 residues. CDR1 and CDR2 (germline): MNHEY, SVGAGI. V lost 6 bases, J lost 6 bases, and 17 bases lay in between.

The J gene is TRBJ1-2, the V gene TRBV28; 7 nucleotides align to TRBD1. J lost 8 bases, V lost 4 bases, and 10 bases had no gene match. The CDR3 runs 14 residues. The germline gives CDR1 MDHEN, CDR2 SYDVKM. The CDR3 DNA is TGTGCCAGCAGTTCTGGAGGGGGCTCAGGAGGCTACACCTTC. The encoded protein is CASSSGGGSGGYTF.

V gene TRBV10-2 combines with J gene TRBJ2-1, with 10 bases fitting TRBD2. V trimming: 5 bases; J trimming: 7 bases; junction bases outside the gene matches: 23. CDR3 length: 20 residues. The V gene's germline CDR1 is WSHSY and CDR2 SAAADI. DNA for the CDR3: TGCGCCAGCAGTTCCATCTGGGGTACTAGCGGGGAGACGGGTGGGAATGAGCAGTTCTTC. This encodes CASSSIWGTSGETGGNEQFF.

This chain links TRBV2 with TRBJ1-3; 7 bases are a match to TRBD1. The germline gives CDR1 SNHLY, CDR2 FYNNEI. The ends lost 6 bases at V and 2 bases at J; junction bases unmatched: 7. CDR3 length: 15 residues. As DNA, the CDR3 is TGTGCCAGCAGCGCACTCACAGGGGCTGGAAACACCATATATTTT. This encodes CASSALTGAGNTIYF.

The J gene is TRBJ1-6, the V gene TRBV7-2; D is perhaps TRBD1 (5 bases). The CDR3 is 15 amino acids. V was pared by 3 bases and J by 10 bases, with 16 bases between. Germline V gives CDR1 SGHTA, CDR2 FQGNSA. CDR3 DNA sequence: TGTGCCAGCAGCTTGGGGGTCGGGGGAAGCTCACCCCTCCACTTT. Protein: CASSLGVGGSSPLHF.

CDR3 nucleotide sequence: TGTGCCAGCAGCAACCCGGGTCCTTACACTGAAGCTTTCTTT. Protein: CASSNPGPYTEAFF. The V and J genes are TRBV3-1 (or the pseudogene TRBV3-2) and TRBJ1-1; D gene unclear. This CDR3 is built from 14 residues. Germline CDR1 is LGHDT and CDR2 is YNNKEL (reference sequence). The germline V and J ends were trimmed by 5 bases and 3 bases, with 13 bases remaining between them.